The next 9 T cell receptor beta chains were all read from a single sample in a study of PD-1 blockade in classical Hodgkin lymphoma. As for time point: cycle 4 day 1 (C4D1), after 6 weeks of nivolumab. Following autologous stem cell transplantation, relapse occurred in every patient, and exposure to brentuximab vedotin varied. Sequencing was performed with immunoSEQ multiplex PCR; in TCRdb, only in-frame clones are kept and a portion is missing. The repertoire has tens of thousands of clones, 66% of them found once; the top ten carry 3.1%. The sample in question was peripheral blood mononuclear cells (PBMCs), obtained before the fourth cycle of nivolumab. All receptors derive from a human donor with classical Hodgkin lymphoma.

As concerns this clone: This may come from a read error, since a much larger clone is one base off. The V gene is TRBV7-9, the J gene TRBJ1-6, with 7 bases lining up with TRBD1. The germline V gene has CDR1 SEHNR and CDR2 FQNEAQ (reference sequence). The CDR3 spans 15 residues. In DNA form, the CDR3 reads TGTGCCAGCAGCTTAGATGACAGGGATAATTCACCCCCCCACTTT. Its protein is CASSLDDRDNSPPHF.

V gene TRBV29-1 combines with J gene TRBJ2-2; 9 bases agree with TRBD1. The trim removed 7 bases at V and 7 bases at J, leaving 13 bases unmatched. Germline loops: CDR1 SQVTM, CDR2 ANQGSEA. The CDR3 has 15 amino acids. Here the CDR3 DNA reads TGCAGCGCCGAAGCGACAGGGGGTGGGGACGGGGAGCTGTTTTTT. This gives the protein CSAEATGGGDGELFF.

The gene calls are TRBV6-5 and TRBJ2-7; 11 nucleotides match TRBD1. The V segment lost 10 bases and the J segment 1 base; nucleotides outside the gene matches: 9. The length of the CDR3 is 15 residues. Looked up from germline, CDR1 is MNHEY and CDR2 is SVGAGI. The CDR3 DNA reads TGTGCCACCATTCGAGGACAGGGGGCTTCCTACGAGCAGTACTTC. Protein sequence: CATIRGQGASYEQYF.

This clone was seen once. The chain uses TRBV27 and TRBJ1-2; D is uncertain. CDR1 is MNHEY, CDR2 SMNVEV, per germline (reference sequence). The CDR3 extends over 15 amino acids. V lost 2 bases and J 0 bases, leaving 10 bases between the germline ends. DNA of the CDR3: TGTGCCAGCAGTTTAGTCCCGAGGCCTAACTATGGCTACACCTTC. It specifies CASSLVPRPNYGYTF.

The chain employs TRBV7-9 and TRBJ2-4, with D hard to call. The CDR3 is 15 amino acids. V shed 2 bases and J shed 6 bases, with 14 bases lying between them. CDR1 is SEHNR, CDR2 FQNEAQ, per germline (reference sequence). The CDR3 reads CASSLIVHSGNIQYF. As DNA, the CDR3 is TGTGCCAGCAGCTTAATAGTCCATTCTGGAAACATTCAGTACTTC.

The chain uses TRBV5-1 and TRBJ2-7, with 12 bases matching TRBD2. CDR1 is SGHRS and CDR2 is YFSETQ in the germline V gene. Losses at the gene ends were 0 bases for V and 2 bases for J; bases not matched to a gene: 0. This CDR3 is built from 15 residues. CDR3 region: CASSLGLAGAYEQYF. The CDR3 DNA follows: TGCGCCAGCAGCTTGGGACTAGCGGGAGCCTACGAGCAGTACTTC.

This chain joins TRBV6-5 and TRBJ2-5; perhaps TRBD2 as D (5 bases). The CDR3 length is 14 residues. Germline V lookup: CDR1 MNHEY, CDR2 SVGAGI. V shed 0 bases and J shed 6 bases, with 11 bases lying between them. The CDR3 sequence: CASSYSPSFQTQYF. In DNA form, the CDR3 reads TGTGCCAGCAGTTACTCCCCTAGCTTCCAGACCCAGTACTTC.

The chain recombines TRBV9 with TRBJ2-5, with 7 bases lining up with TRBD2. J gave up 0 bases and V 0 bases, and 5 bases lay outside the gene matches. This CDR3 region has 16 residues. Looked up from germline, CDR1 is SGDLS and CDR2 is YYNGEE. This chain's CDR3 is CASSVGLAVHQETQYF. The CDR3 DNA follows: TGTGCCAGCAGCGTAGGCCTAGCGGTCCACCAAGAGACCCAGTACTTC.

The CDR3 loop reads CASSSRTARLTLTYSGNTIYF. CDR3 DNA: TGTGCCAGCAGCTCGCGGACAGCCCGATTAACCTTGACTTACTCTGGAAACACCATATATTTT. This sequence joins TRBV7-7 and TRBJ1-3; a weak D match, TRBD1 (6 bases). The V end lost 4 bases, the J end lost 0 bases, and 28 bases lay between the germline ends. Germline CDR1 is SSHAT and CDR2 is FNYEAQ (reference sequence). The CDR3 loop spans 21 amino acids.